These 9 T cell receptor beta chains share one sample of origin, sequenced in a study of cytomegalovirus exposure and HLA in healthy donors (dated by TCRdb to 2016 to 2017). The library was built by means of the immunoSEQ multiplex PCR assay. The multiplex PCR relied on a mix of 60 forward primers for TCR Vbeta segments and 13 reverse primers for TCR Jbeta segments. The table comes from immuneACCESS by way of TCRdb, which keeps in-frame sequences with V and J called. Part of the clones is missing from these tables; in studies checked, under half for an unresolved V gene and the rest for unknown reasons. Here the sample has about 140,000 clones; roughly 75% occur a single time. The ten largest clones add up to 3% to 3.5% of the sample. Material: PBMCs. The origin of the receptors is a man aged 35-49 years in good health and CMV-seronegative.

A single count supports this clone. This chain uses TRBV28 with TRBJ1-6; D is possibly TRBD1 (6 bases). Trimming took off 5 bases at V and 8 bases at J, with 13 bases between the two ends. Germline V gene sequence: CDR1 MDHEN, CDR2 SYDVKM. The CDR3 extends over 14 amino acids. The CDR3 spells CASSPGQIHSPLHF. The DNA for the CDR3 is TGTGCCAGCAGTCCCGGACAGATACATTCACCCCTCCACTTT.

The chain has TRBV9 and TRBJ2-5; TRBD2 might be the D (7 bases). Trimming cost V 0 bases and J 3 bases, with 18 bases left between them. The germline V gene encodes CDR1 SGDLS and CDR2 YYNGEE. This CDR3 comprises 17 residues. The CDR3 here is CASSVGLGGGQEETQYF. The CDR3 region has the DNA TGTGCCAGCAGCGTAGGCTTAGGGGGGGGGCAAGAAGAGACCCAGTACTTC.

V is TRBV14 and J is TRBJ2-7; TRBD1 matches 7 bases. The V gene end was trimmed by 1 base and the J gene end by 5 bases; junction bases not matched to a gene: 8. The germline V gene encodes CDR1 SGHDN and CDR2 FVKESK. The CDR3 is 15 residues long. The CDR3 DNA reads as TGTGCCAGCAGCCAAGCCCCGACAGGGTACCACGAGCAGTACTTC. It yields the protein CASSQAPTGYHEQYF. The full variable domain, rest sourced from reference TRBV14 and TRBJ2-7, is EAGVTQFPSHSVIEKGQTVTLRCDPISGHDNLYWYRRVMGKEIKFLLHFVKESKQDESGMPNNRFLAERTGGTYSTLKVQPAELEDSGVYFCASSQAPTGYHEQYFGPGTRLTVT.

The chain links TRBV6-5 to TRBJ2-1; D may be TRBD1 (7 bases). V shed 7 bases and J shed 9 bases, with 22 bases lying between them. CDR3 length: 15 residues. CDR1 and CDR2 from the germline V gene are MNHEY and SVGAGI. CDR3 DNA sequence: TGTGCCAGCACCCTCCCTTCCAGGGGGGACACTGAGCAGTTCTTC. Its protein is CASTLPSRGDTEQFF.

This clone was counted once. This rearrangement joins TRBV7-8 to TRBJ2-5, with D perhaps matching TRBD2 (6 bases). Looked up from germline, CDR1 is SGHVS and CDR2 is FQNEAQ. CDR3 size: 15 residues. Trimming shortened V by 6 bases and J by 1 base, and 15 bases separated the two germline ends. CDR3 in DNA: TGTGCCAGCAGTTCGCCGGGACTCCCCCAAGAGACCCAGTACTTC. It codes for CASSSPGLPQETQYF.

In its sample, this clone was seen once. The chain has TRBV9 and TRBJ2-7; 7 positions agree with TRBD1. Trimming took 3 bases from V and 5 from J; bases not matched to a gene: 14. The CDR3 is 16 amino acids. CDR1 and CDR2 (germline): SGDLS, YYNGEE. The CDR3 nucleotides are TGTGCCAGCAGCGATTCGATCGGGACAGAGATTGACGAGCAGTACTTC. Residues: CASSDSIGTEIDEQYF.

This clone has only a few counts. V usage is TRBV6-6 and J usage is TRBJ2-7, with TRBD1 matching 11 bases. J lost 6 bases, V lost 6 bases, and 10 bases had no gene match. Germline values: CDR1 MNHNY, CDR2 SVGAGI (reference sequence). CDR3 length: 15 amino acids. The CDR3 region is CASSLLWGQGGEQYF. The CDR3 nucleotides are TGTGCCAGCAGCCTCCTTTGGGGACAGGGGGGCGAGCAGTACTTC.

The J gene is TRBJ1-2, the V gene TRBV2; no firm D call. This CDR3 has 9 residues. Looked up from germline, CDR1 is SNHLY and CDR2 is FYNNEI. V lost 6 bases and J lost 8, with 4 bases in between. This chain's CDR3 is CASRSGYTF. The CDR3 DNA reads TGTGCCAGCAGGAGCGGCTACACCTTC.

The chain has TRBV4-1 and TRBJ2-7; 9 positions agree with TRBD2. The ends lost 1 base at V and 5 bases at J; junction bases unmatched: 12. The CDR3 runs to 17 residues. CDR1 MGHRA and CDR2 YSYEKL come from the germline V gene. The CDR3 DNA sequence: TGCGCCAGCAGCCAAGTGTCCAGGCGGGGGGGCCGCGACGAGCAGTACTTC. It translates to CASSQVSRRGGRDEQYF.